One T cell receptor beta chain is described in this entry. The team ran DNA from unsorted PBMCs on ten immunoSEQ deep assay plates for sequencing. The method was immunoSEQ multiplex PCR; TCRdb's version includes in-frame clones alone and lacks a portion of them. The sample shows about 460,000 clones, roughly four fifths of them seen only once. Every contributor of samples was a Caucasian grown-up residing in Nashville, Tennessee. V shed 6 bases and J shed 7 bases, with 12 bases lying between them. Germline assignment: CDR1 MDHEN and CDR2 SYDVKM. The CDR3 extends over 12 amino acids. The sample belongs to a study of shared clonotypes between healthy human individuals.

Input material: PBMCs. The chain carries TRBV28 and TRBJ1-2, with D uncertain. This TCR came from a woman aged 35 to 49 in good health. Some clones in this sample may be carry-over from other donors' samples. The CDR3 here is CASRWTDAGYTF. CDR3 coding DNA: TGTGCCAGCAGATGGACCGACGCTGGCTACACCTTC.